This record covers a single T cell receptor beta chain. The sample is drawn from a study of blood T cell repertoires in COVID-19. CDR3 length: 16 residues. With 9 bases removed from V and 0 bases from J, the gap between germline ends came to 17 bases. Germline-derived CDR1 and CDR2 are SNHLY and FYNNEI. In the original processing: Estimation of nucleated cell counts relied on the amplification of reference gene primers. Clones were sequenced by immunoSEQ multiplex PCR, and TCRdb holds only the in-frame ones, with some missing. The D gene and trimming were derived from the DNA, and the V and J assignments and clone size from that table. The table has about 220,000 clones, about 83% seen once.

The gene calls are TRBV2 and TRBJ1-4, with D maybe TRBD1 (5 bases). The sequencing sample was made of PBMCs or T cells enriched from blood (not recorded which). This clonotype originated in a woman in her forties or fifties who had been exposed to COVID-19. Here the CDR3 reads CASRQTLYATNEKLFF. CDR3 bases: TGTGCCAGTAGACAGACGCTCTATGCAACTAATGAAAAACTGTTTTTT.